The entry that follows covers one T cell receptor (beta chain) sequence. As yet, its antigen is unknown. Other DNA sequences of this sample code for an identical CDR3. The data stem from a study of radiation and T cells in renal cell carcinoma. The method was immunoSEQ multiplex PCR; TCRdb's version includes in-frame clones alone and lacks a portion of them. The data contain more than 75,000 clones, 82% of them singletons. Study conclusions and caveats: Without pretreatment biopsies, baseline tumor clonotype presence was undetermined.

Time point indicated: baseline pretreatment blood. Stated treatment: 15 Gy SBRT to primary tumor, nephrectomy 4 weeks later. Radiation-treated patients gave blood at baseline, week 2 and week 4. This renal cell carcinoma was of the clear cell type. V was clipped by 6 bases and J by 0 bases, with 8 bases between them. There are 14 residues in the CDR3. Germline values: CDR1 WNHNN, CDR2 SYGVQD (reference sequence). This clonotype was sampled from a man aged 60 to 69 with renal cell carcinoma. This material consisted of blood, taken from a patient whose treatment included radiotherapy and nephrectomy. This chain connects TRBV10-1 to TRBJ1-4; D uncertain. CDR3 DNA: TGCGCCAGCAGCGGACCTGCAACTAATGAAAAACTGTTTTTT. It is translated as CASSGPATNEKLFF.